The rows below give T cell receptor beta chains drawn from one sample of a study of cytomegalovirus exposure and HLA in healthy donors. Repertoires were generated with immunoSEQ multiplex PCR, while TCRdb's copy carries only in-frame clones and drops some. Altogether 120,000 or so clones are present, around 83% being singletons, with the ten largest covering approximately 0.97%. The sequencing input was PBMCs. The receptors come from a human donor in good health. CDR3s include the opening cysteine and the closing phenylalanine or tryptophan. Each record gives: clone size, J gene, D gene, V gene, CDR3 DNA, CDR3 protein. A D gene is named only where the DNA matches it firmly. A row's size may be missing; if present it is once, few, many or a size class.

>few|TRBJ1-1|NA|TRBV6-5
TGTGCCAGCAGTTTTCAGGGAACTAACACTGAAGCTTTCTTT
CASSFQGTNTEAFF
>NA|TRBJ2-7|TRBD1|TRBV4-1
TGCGCCAGCAGCCAACGGACAGGGGACGAGCAGTACTTC
CASSQRTGDEQYF
>NA|TRBJ2-7|NA|TRBV2
TGTGCCAGCAAAGAGACAAACTACGAGCAGTACTTC
CASKETNYEQYF
>NA|TRBJ1-1|TRBD1|TRBV18
TGTGCCAGCTCAGGAACGACAGGGTCCACTGAAGCTTTCTTT
CASSGTTGSTEAFF
>once|TRBJ2-1|NA|TRBV5-8
TGTGCCAGCAGCTTGTTGGAGGGGTTCTTC
CASSLLEGFF
>NA|TRBJ1-2|TRBD1|TRBV5-1
TGCGCCAGCAGCTTGGAACAGGGGAGGTATGGCTACACCTTC
CASSLEQGRYGYTF
>few|TRBJ1-2|TRBD1|TRBV5-6
TGTGCCAGCAGCTTGGGACAGGGGGAGGGCTACACCTTC
CASSLGQGEGYTF
>NA|TRBJ1-6|TRBD1|TRBV2
TGTGCCAGCGGACAGGGGGGTCGGAATTCACCCCTCCACTTT
CASGQGGRNSPLHF
>once|TRBJ2-1|TRBD2|TRBV27
TGTGCCAGCAGTTTATCGGTGAGAGGACTAGCCTACACTGAGCAGTTCTTC
CASSLSVRGLAYTEQFF
>once|TRBJ1-1|TRBD1|TRBV2
TGTGCCAGCAGTGAACGGGACAGGGGGCGGTTGACTGAAGCTTTCTTT
CASSERDRGRLTEAFF
>NA|TRBJ2-5|NA|TRBV6-6
TGTGCCAGCAGTTTAGGAGGGGACCAAGAGACCCAGTACTTC
CASSLGGDQETQYF
>NA|TRBJ2-4|TRBD2|TRBV5-4
TGTGCCAGCAGCCAGACCGGGACTAGCGGGGGTGTCGACTTC
CASSQTGTSGGVDF
>NA|TRBJ1-1|NA|TRBV9
TGTGCCAGCAGCGCGGGAGTTTACCCCTCTGAAGCTTTCTTT
CASSAGVYPSEAFF
>NA|TRBJ2-7|TRBD2|TRBV27
TGTGCCAGCAGTCCGGGAGGATTTTACGAGCAGTACTTC
CASSPGGFYEQYF
>few|TRBJ1-1|NA|TRBV14
TGTGCCAGCAGCCAAGATGTGTCCGGGATTCAACTGAACACTGAAGCTTTCTTT
CASSQDVSGIQLNTEAFF
>NA|TRBJ1-3|NA|TRBV7-4
TGTGCCAGCAGCCCCAGACAGTCTGGAAACACCATATATTTT
CASSPRQSGNTIYF
>NA|TRBJ2-1|NA|TRBV19
TGTGCCAGTAGTATACGGGCGGGCTCCTACAATGAGCAGTTCTTC
CASSIRAGSYNEQFF
>once|TRBJ2-7|NA|TRBV11-2
TGTGCCAGCAGCGGCATCTACGAGCAGTACTTC
CASSGIYEQYF
>NA|TRBJ2-5|TRBD1|TRBV6-6
TGTGCCAGCAGTTGGACAGGGGAGACCCAGTACTTC
CASSWTGETQYF
>NA|TRBJ1-3|NA|TRBV7-2
TGTGCCAGCAGCTTAGCGCTAGGGGCGGGAAACACCATATATTTT
CASSLALGAGNTIYF
>NA|TRBJ2-7|NA|TRBV4-1
TGCGCCAGCAGCCAAGAAGGGACATCCTACGAGCAGTACTTC
CASSQEGTSYEQYF
>NA|TRBJ2-1|TRBD2|TRBV6-6
TGTGCCAGCAGCGGGACTAGCGGATACAATGAGCAGTTCTTC
CASSGTSGYNEQFF
>NA|TRBJ1-6|NA|TRBV19
TGTGCCAGTAGTATTCGACATTATAATTCACCCCTCCACTTT
CASSIRHYNSPLHF
>once|TRBJ2-7|NA|TRBV6-5
TGTGCCAGCAGAAGAACTCAACAGGGCTCCTACGAGCAGTACTTC
CASRRTQQGSYEQYF
>NA|TRBJ1-3|TRBD1|TRBV27
TGTGCCAGCAGTATGACAGGGAGTCCCTCTGGAAACACCATATATTTT
CASSMTGSPSGNTIYF
>few|TRBJ1-1|NA|TRBV4-1
TGCGCCAGCAGCCACCCCACAGGGTACACTGAAGCTTTCTTT
CASSHPTGYTEAFF
>NA|TRBJ2-7|NA|TRBV28
TGTGCCAGCACCCTCACAGGGCCAAGCTCCTACGAGCAGTACTTC
CASTLTGPSSYEQYF
>once|TRBJ2-3|TRBD1|TRBV4-2
TGTGCCAGCAGCCAAGGGGACAGCCCGCACACAGATACGCAGTATTTT
CASSQGDSPHTDTQYF
>NA|TRBJ1-3|NA|TRBV4-1
TGCGCCAGCAGCTACCAAGGACTGTCTGGAAACACCATATATTTT
CASSYQGLSGNTIYF
>NA|TRBJ2-1|NA|TRBV7-9
TGTGCCAGCAGCTCCCGGACTATCAATGAGCAGTTCTTC
CASSSRTINEQFF
>few|TRBJ1-1|TRBD1|TRBV4-1
TGCGCCAGCAGCCACGGGACAGGGGCCATGAACACTGAAGCTTTCTTT
CASSHGTGAMNTEAFF
>NA|TRBJ1-4|TRBD1|TRBV18
TGTGCCAGCTCACCGGGACAGGGGGGTGAAAAACTGTTTTTT
CASSPGQGGEKLFF
>NA|TRBJ2-3|TRBD2|TRBV19
TGTGCCAGTAGTATGGCTAGCGGGGGGGCGGGTGTGACAGATACGCAGTATTTT
CASSMASGGAGVTDTQYF
>NA|TRBJ2-1|TRBD2|TRBV2
TGTGCCAGCGAGCGAGCGGGGGGGCTGTACAATGAGCAGTTCTTC
CASERAGGLYNEQFF
>NA|TRBJ2-7|NA|TRBV10-3
TGTGCCATCAGTCCCGTTGCCCTGAGCTCCTACGAGCAGTACTTC
CAISPVALSSYEQYF
>NA|TRBJ2-7|NA|TRBV7-7
TGTGCCAGCAGCAATAGCCCCTCGGACTACGAGCAGTACTTC
CASSNSPSDYEQYF